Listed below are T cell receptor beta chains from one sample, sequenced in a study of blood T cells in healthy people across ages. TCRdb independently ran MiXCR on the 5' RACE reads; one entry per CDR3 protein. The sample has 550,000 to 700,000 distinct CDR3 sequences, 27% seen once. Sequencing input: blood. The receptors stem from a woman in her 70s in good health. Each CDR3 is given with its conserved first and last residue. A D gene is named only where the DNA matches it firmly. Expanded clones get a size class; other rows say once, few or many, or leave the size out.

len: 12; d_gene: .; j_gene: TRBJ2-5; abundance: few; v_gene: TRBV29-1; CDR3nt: TGCAGCGTTGACAAGGGTCTGGAGACCCAGTACTTC; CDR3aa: CSVDKGLETQYF
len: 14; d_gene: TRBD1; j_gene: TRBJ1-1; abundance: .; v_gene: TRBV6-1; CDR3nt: TGTGCCAGCAGTGAAGCGAGGGACAGGGCCCGAGCTTTCTTT; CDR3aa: CASSEARDRARAFF
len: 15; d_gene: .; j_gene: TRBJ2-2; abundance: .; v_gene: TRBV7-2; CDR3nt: TGTGCCAGCAGCTTAGCTGGACCCAACACCGGGGAGCTGTTTTTT; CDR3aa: CASSLAGPNTGELFF
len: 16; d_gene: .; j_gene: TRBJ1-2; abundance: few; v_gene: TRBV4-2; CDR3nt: TGTGCCAGCAGCCAAGAGGGCAGGGCAGAGTCTTATGGCTACACCTTC; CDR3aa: CASSQEGRAESYGYTF
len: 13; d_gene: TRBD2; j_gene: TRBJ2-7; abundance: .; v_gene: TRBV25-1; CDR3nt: TGTGCCAGCAGTGTTAGCGGGGGAGTCGAGCAGTACTTC; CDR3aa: CASSVSGGVEQYF
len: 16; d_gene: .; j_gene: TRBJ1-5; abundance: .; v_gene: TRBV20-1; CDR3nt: TGCAGTGCTAGTCGGTTAACGCCCACAGCAAATCAGCCCCAGCATTTT; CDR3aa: CSASRLTPTANQPQHF
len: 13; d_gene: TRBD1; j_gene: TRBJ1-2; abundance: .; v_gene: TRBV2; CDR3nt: TGTGCCAGCAGCAAAGACAGGGGGAGCGGCTACACCTTC; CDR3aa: CASSKDRGSGYTF
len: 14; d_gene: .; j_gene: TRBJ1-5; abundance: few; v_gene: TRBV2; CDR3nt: TGTGCCAGCAGTGACTATTCCTCCGATCAGCCCCAGCATTTT; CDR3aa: CASSDYSSDQPQHF
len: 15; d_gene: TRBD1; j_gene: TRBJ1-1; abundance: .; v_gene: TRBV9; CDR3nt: TGTGCCAGCAGCGCTAACAGGGGTAAGAACACTGAAGCTTCCTTT; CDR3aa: CASSANRGKNTEASF
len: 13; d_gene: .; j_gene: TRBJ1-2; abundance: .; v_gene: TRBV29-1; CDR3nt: TGCAGCGTTGAACAGGGACCAGGCTATGGCTACACCTTC; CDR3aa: CSVEQGPGYGYTF
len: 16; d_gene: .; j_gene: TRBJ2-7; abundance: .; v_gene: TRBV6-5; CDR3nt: TGTGCCAGCAGTTATCGTTACAGGGGGGAGGGCCACGAGCAGTACTTC; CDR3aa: CASSYRYRGEGHEQYF
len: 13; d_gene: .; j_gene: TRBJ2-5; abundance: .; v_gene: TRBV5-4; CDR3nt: TGTGCCAGCAGCTTGCTGACCCAAGAGACCCAGTACTTC; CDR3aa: CASSLLTQETQYF
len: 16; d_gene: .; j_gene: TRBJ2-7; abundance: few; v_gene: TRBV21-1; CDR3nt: TGTGCCAGCTATTACTACTGGGGGCGAAGGGCCTACGAGCAGTACTTC; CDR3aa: CASYYYWGRRAYEQYF
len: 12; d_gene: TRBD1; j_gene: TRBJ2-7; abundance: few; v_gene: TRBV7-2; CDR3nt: TGTGCCAGCAGCTCCACAGACAGGGTCCAGTACTTC; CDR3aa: CASSSTDRVQYF
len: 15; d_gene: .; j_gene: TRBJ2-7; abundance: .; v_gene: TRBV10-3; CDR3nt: TGTGCCATCAGTGAGTCGATTCAGGCCCCCTACGAGCAGTACTTC; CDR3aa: CAISESIQAPYEQYF
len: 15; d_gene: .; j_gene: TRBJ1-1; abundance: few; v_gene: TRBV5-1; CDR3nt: TGCGCCAGCAGCTTGGGGACACCCAAGAACACTGAAGCTTTCTTT; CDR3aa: CASSLGTPKNTEAFF
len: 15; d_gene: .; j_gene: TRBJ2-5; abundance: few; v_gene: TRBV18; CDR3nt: TGTGCCAGCTCACCGGGTCGGCAGGGAGAAGAGACCCAGTACTTC; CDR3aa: CASSPGRQGEETQYF
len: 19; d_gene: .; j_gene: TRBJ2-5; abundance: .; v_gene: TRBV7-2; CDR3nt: TGTGCCAGCAGCTCCAGCCCGGGACACACCGGGAGGTCCCAAGAGACCCAGTACTTC; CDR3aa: CASSSSPGHTGRSQETQYF
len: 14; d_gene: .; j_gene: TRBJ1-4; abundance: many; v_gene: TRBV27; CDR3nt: TGTGCCAGCAGTTTAGGTCGTCGGGGTGAAAAACTGTTTTTT; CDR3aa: CASSLGRRGEKLFF
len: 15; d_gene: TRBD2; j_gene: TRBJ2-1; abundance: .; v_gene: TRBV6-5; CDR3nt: TGTGCCAGCAGGGGCGGGGGGCGGAACTACAATGAGCAGTTCTTC; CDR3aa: CASRGGGRNYNEQFF
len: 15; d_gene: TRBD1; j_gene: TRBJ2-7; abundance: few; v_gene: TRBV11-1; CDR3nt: TGTGCCAGCAGCCCCGGGGGACAGGGGCCCTACGAGCAGTACTTC; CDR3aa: CASSPGGQGPYEQYF
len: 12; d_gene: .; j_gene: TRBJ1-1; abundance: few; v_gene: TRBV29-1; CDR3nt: TGCAGCTGCGGCAGGCAGAACACTGAAGCTTTCTTT; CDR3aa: CSCGRQNTEAFF
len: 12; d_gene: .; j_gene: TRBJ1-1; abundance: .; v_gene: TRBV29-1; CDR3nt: TGCAGCGTCCGTACAGAGAACACTGAAGCTTTCTTT; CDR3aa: CSVRTENTEAFF
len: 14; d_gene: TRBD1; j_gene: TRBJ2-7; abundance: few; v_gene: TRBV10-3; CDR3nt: TGTGCCACGAGGGACAGGGGCCAATCGAACGAGCAGTACTTC; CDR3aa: CATRDRGQSNEQYF
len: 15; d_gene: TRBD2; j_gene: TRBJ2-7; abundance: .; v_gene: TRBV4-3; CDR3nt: TGCGCCAGCAGCCAAGCGACGGGGGGTCACTACGAGCAGTACTTC; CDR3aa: CASSQATGGHYEQYF
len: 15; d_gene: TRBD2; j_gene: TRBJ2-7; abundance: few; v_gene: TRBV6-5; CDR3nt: TGTGCCAGCACTATAGGACTAGCGGGAACTTACGAGCAGTACTTC; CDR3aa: CASTIGLAGTYEQYF